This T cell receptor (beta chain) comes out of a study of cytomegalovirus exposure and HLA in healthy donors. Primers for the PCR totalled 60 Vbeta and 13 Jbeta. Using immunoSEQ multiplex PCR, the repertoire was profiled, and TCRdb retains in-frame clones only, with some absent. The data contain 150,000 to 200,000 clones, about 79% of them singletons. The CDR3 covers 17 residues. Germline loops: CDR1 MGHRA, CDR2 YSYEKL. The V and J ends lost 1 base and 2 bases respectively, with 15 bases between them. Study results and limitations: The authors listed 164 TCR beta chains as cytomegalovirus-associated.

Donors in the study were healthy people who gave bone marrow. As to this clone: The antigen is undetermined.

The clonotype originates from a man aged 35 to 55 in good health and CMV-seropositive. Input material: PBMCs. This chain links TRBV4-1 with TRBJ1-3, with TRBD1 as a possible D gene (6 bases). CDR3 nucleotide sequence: TGCGCCAGCAGCCAAGTCAGGGGCTACGGTGCTGGAAACACCATATATTTT. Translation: CASSQVRGYGAGNTIYF.